This record concerns one TCR beta chain sequence. The sample comes from a study of cytomegalovirus exposure and HLA in healthy donors. PCR primers comprised 60 Vbeta and 13 Jbeta primers. Sequencing was performed with immunoSEQ multiplex PCR; in TCRdb, only in-frame clones are kept and a portion is missing. Seen here are about 200,000 clones, about three quarters observed once, and the top ten hold 15% to 17%. The receptor comes from a man aged 40-49 years in good health and CMV-seronegative. Sequences were obtained from PBMCs.

The CDR3 sequence: CASTDRGDYNSPLHF. The CDR3, as DNA: TGTGCCAGCACGGACAGGGGGGACTATAATTCACCCCTCCACTTT. The chain couples TRBV5-4 to TRBJ1-6, with 10 bases that match TRBD1. The CDR3 sequence is 15 residues long. CDR1 is SGHNT and CDR2 is YYREEE in the germline V gene (reference sequence). V lost 6 bases to trimming and J lost 3 bases; unmatched junction nucleotides: 3.